This entry lists 25 T cell receptor beta chains sequenced from one sample in a study of T cell responses to AZD1222 COVID-19 vaccine listed by TCRdb under 2021. To prepare the library, the immunoSEQ multiplex PCR assay was applied. What TCRdb holds here is the immuneACCESS table cut down to in-frame rearrangements. Part of the clones is not present; checked against another copy, under half of the missing clones reflect an unresolved V gene, and the others are unexplained. This sample gives approximately 150,000 clones in total; around 92% of them show up just once. The leading ten clones occupy 1.5% to 2% of the sample. The intended sense of this specimen's time point label: about 28 days (+/-7) after the second vaccine dose. Specimen: peripheral blood, collected 28 days after the second AZD1222 dose. These receptors all stem from an adult who received the AZD1222 COVID-19 vaccine.

The CDR3: CASSSGLAGEREQYV. DNA for the CDR3: TGTGCCAGCTCATCGGGACTAGCGGGAGAAAGGGAGCAGTACGTC. This chain links TRBV18 with TRBJ2-7, with TRBD2 identical over 14 bases. V lost 5 bases to trimming and J lost 7 bases; unmatched junction nucleotides: 7. The CDR3 has 15 residues. Per the germline V gene, CDR1 is KGHSH and CDR2 is LQKENI.

The chain uses TRBV5-1 and TRBJ2-6, with TRBD1 matching over 7 bases. CDR3 size: 16 residues. V lost 0 bases to trimming and J lost 4 bases; unmatched junction nucleotides: 4. CDR1 and CDR2 from the germline V gene are SGHRS and YFSETQ. The CDR3 coding sequence is TGCGCCAGCAGCTTGGTACAGGGGACCGGGGCCAACGTCCTGACTTTC. Translated, it gives CASSLVQGTGANVLTF. Full variable domain (remainder filled in from reference TRBV5-1 and TRBJ2-6): KAGVTQTPRYLIKTRGQQVTLSCSPISGHRSVSWYQQTPGQGLQFLFEYFSETQRNKGNFPGRFSGRQFSNSRSEMNVSTLELGDSALYLCASSLVQGTGANVLTFGAGSRLTVL.

The CDR3 loop is CASSSYGSTGELFF. CDR3 coding DNA: TGTGCCAGCAGTTCGTATGGTTCCACCGGGGAGCTGTTTTTT. The chain employs TRBV6-6 and TRBJ2-2, with no clear D. There are 14 residues in the CDR3. The V and J ends lost 4 bases and 4 bases respectively, with 10 bases between them. Looked up from germline, CDR1 is MNHNY and CDR2 is SVGAGI (reference sequence).

V and J are TRBV6-5 and TRBJ1-2; D uncertain. This CDR3 is built from 12 residues. V was shortened by 6 bases and J by 3 bases, with 8 bases between the two germline ends. Germline CDR1 and CDR2: MNHEY and SVGAGI. The CDR3 coding sequence is TGTGCCAGCAGGGCAGCTCACTATGGCTACACCTTC. It codes for CASRAAHYGYTF.

The DNA of the CDR3 is TGTGCCAGCAGCAGACTCAGAGATGGCTACACCTTC. It yields the protein CASSRLRDGYTF. This chain uses TRBV7-9 with TRBJ1-2; D is undetermined. Trimming shortened V by 5 bases and J by 6 bases, and 10 bases separated the two germline ends. Germline loops: CDR1 SEHNR, CDR2 FQNEAQ (reference sequence). This CDR3 has 12 residues.

The table lists this clone with a few counts. CDR3 nucleotide sequence: TGTGCCAGCAGCCAAAGCAGCCATCAGCCCCAGCATTTT. Residues: CASSQSSHQPQHF. The V and J genes are TRBV3-1 (or the pseudogene TRBV3-2) and TRBJ1-5; D is unresolved. CDR3 length: 13 amino acids. Germline V gene sequence: CDR1 LGHDT, CDR2 YNNKEL (reference sequence). V was clipped by 2 bases and J by 5 bases, with 7 bases between them.

With regard to this clone: Lacking the conserved final phenylalanine or tryptophan, this CDR3 likely reflects a read error. Because the CDR3's place on the DNA is in doubt, the DNA is left out and the CDR3 is given as listed by TCRdb. This chain connects TRBV21-1 to TRBJ2-7. TRBV21-1 is a pseudogene segment. The CDR3 spans 11 amino acids, including both terminal residues. The CDR3 region is CASSKGGSSPP.

V and J are TRBV4-3 and TRBJ1-6; D uncertain. Trimming took 0 bases from V and 10 from J, leaving 10 bases between them. The CDR3 is made up of 14 amino acids. Germline V gene data show CDR1 as LGHNA and CDR2 as YSLEER. The CDR3: CASSQETQPSPLHF. The CDR3 DNA reads as TGCGCCAGCAGCCAAGAAACCCAACCCTCACCCCTCCACTTT.

The chain joins TRBV13 to TRBJ1-6; D unresolved. From germline, CDR1 is PRHDT and CDR2 FYEKMQ (reference sequence). CDR3 size: 17 residues. V dropped 2 bases and J dropped 7 bases, with 18 bases sitting between them. In DNA form, the CDR3 reads TGTGCCAGCAGCTTATCCCCCATTACATATCAGAATTCACCCCTCCACTTT. As protein: CASSLSPITYQNSPLHF.

The rearrangement links TRBV6-5 to TRBJ1-6; 11 bases line up with TRBD1. In germline, CDR1 is MNHEY, CDR2 SVGAGI. The J segment lost 9 bases and the V segment lost 6 bases, leaving 7 bases of the junction unmatched. The CDR3 runs 15 residues. This CDR3 is CASRRSGTGGSPLHF. For the CDR3, the DNA is TGTGCCAGCAGACGATCCGGGACAGGGGGTTCACCCCTCCACTTT.

The CDR3 here is CASSSGAQRGSYNEQFF. For the CDR3, the DNA is TGTGCCAGCAGCTCGGGCGCGCAGCGGGGTTCCTACAATGAGCAGTTCTTC. The chain joins TRBV7-9 to TRBJ2-1; 7 bases are shared with TRBD2. V trimming: 4 bases; J trimming: 1 base; junction bases outside the gene matches: 10. This CDR3 comprises 17 residues. Germline CDR1 and CDR2: SEHNR and FQNEAQ (reference sequence).

The chain is built from TRBV6-5 and TRBJ1-2, with TRBD1 identical over 8 bases. The CDR3 runs to 15 residues. The J segment lost 8 bases and the V segment lost 0 bases, leaving 8 bases of the junction unmatched. CDR1 and CDR2 (germline): MNHEY, SVGAGI. The CDR3 DNA is TGTGCCAGCAGTTACTCGGGGCAGGGGGCGCGCGGCTACACCTTC. This encodes CASSYSGQGARGYTF.

The genes are TRBV6-5 and TRBJ1-5; D is unclear. CDR1 MNHEY and CDR2 SVGAGI come from the germline V gene. The CDR3 loop spans 13 amino acids. The V gene lost 2 bases and the J gene lost 6 bases, with 8 bases spanning the gap. The CDR3 DNA sequence: TGTGCCAGCAGTTACAATAGGGTTCAGCCCCAGCATTTT. This translates into CASSYNRVQPQHF.

This chain links TRBV10-3 with TRBJ1-1, with 8 bases matching TRBD1. V shed 7 bases and J 1 base; nucleotides not matched to a gene: 8. From germline, CDR1 is ENHRY and CDR2 SYGVKD. The CDR3 consists of 15 residues. The CDR3 DNA sequence: TGTGCCATCACCCTACTGACAGGGGAGAACACTGAAGCTTTCTTT. It encodes CAITLLTGENTEAFF.

This clone has a single count. The chain uses TRBV12-3 or TRBV12-4 and TRBJ1-1; D is unresolved. Between the trimmed V and J ends, which lost 5 bases and 0 bases, there was a span of 7 bases. The CDR3 has 13 residues. Here the CDR3 reads CASSTTLNTEAFF. Here the CDR3 DNA reads TGTGCCAGCAGTACCACATTGAACACTGAAGCTTTCTTT.

Relative to its sample, this clone is medium-sized. The rearrangement links TRBV7-9 to TRBJ2-1; the D is unclear. The V and J ends lost 6 bases and 5 bases respectively, with 11 bases between them. Per germline, CDR1 SEHNR and CDR2 FQNEAQ (reference sequence). The CDR3 has 13 amino acids. CDR3 DNA sequence: TGTGCCAGCAGTCTCTTTTTTGACAATGAGCAGTTCTTC. This translates into CASSLFFDNEQFF.

The rearrangement uses TRBV7-2 and TRBJ2-3; TRBD2 agrees at 10 bases. Germline V gene lookup returns CDR1 SGHTA and CDR2 FQGNSA. The CDR3 consists of 16 residues. After removal of 0 bases from V and 4 bases from J, the junction contained 4 bases not matched to a gene. CDR3 in DNA: TGTGCCAGCAGCTTAGCGGTGGGACTAGCGTCAGATACGCAGTATTTT. Protein sequence: CASSLAVGLASDTQYF.

This clone was observed a single time. The chain combines TRBV19 with TRBJ1-1; D might be TRBD1 (5 bases). Trimming took off 3 bases at V and 4 bases at J, with 9 bases between the two ends. The CDR3 contains 13 residues. Germline V gene lookup returns CDR1 LNHDA and CDR2 SQIVND (reference sequence). Here the CDR3 reads CASSMGGTTEAFF. The CDR3 nucleotides are TGTGCCAGTAGTATGGGGGGAACCACTGAAGCTTTCTTT.

As for this clone: Additional DNA sequences in this sample encode the identical CDR3. The J gene is TRBJ2-1, the V gene TRBV27; D ambiguous. The ends were cut back, 2 bases at V and 3 bases at J, with 2 bases in the middle. CDR1 and CDR2 (germline): MNHEY, SMNVEV (reference sequence). The CDR3 contains 12 residues. The DNA for the CDR3 is TGTGCCAGCAGTTTAAACTACAATGAGCAGTTCTTC. Translating gives CASSLNYNEQFF.

The CDR3 DNA reads TGTGCCAGCCTTGACAGTTACTCCTACGAGCAGTACGTC. It yields the protein CASLDSYSYEQYV. V gene TRBV2 combines with J gene TRBJ2-7; TRBD1 might be the D (5 bases). Trimming shortened V by 8 bases and J by 0 bases, and 11 bases separated the two germline ends. From germline, CDR1 is SNHLY and CDR2 FYNNEI. The CDR3 covers 13 residues.

The gene calls are TRBV2 and TRBJ2-5; weak D call: TRBD2 (6 bases). This CDR3 is 12 amino acids long. Trimming took 9 bases from V and 2 from J, leaving 10 bases between them. Germline V gives CDR1 SNHLY, CDR2 FYNNEI. Here the CDR3 DNA reads TGTGCCAGAGCTAGCGAGCAAGAGACCCAGTACTTC. Protein sequence: CARASEQETQYF.

The chain combines TRBV5-1 with TRBJ2-5; 7 nucleotides match TRBD2. V shed 5 bases, J shed 5 bases, and the junction held 6 bases outside the gene matches. Germline V gene lookup returns CDR1 SGHRS and CDR2 YFSETQ. The CDR3 loop spans 13 amino acids. The CDR3 nucleotides are TGCGCCAGCAGGACGGCGGGAGTGGAGACCCAGTACTTC. This codes for CASRTAGVETQYF.

This chain connects TRBV6-5 to TRBJ1-6; the D is unclear. Germline CDR1 reads MNHEY; CDR2 reads SVGAGI. Between the trimmed V and J ends, which lost 6 bases and 14 bases, there was a span of 17 bases. The CDR3 has 13 amino acids. The CDR3 DNA follows: TGTGCCAGCAGGGCGCTGGTGGGTCTATCCCTCCACTTT. This gives the protein CASRALVGLSLHF.

The chain combines TRBV6-2 or TRBV6-3 with TRBJ2-7; D may be TRBD1 or TRBD2 (5 bases each). V was pared by 5 bases and J by 2 bases, with 13 bases between. CDR1 and CDR2 (germline): MNHEY, SVGEGT. This CDR3 has 14 amino acids. CDR3 protein: CASSPSPGPYEQYV. CDR3 bases: TGTGCCAGCAGTCCAAGTCCGGGGCCCTACGAGCAGTACGTC.

The genes are TRBV5-1 and TRBJ2-2, with D maybe TRBD1 (6 bases). Germline CDR1 SGHRS, CDR2 YFSETQ. V lost 4 bases and J lost 5, with 6 bases in between. The CDR3 spans 12 residues. The DNA of the CDR3 is TGCGCCAGCAGCAGGGGGACCGGGGAGCTGTTTTTT. It specifies CASSRGTGELFF.